This T cell receptor beta chain is drawn from a study of T cell responses to AZD1222 COVID-19 vaccine. For the study at large: Second-dose recipients at about 4 or about 12 weeks were treated as one pooled group. Study-level results: Targets within unmutated variant regions were reportedly found for nearly half of spike-specific TCRs. Rises in breadth and depth of Spike-specific TCRs came after two AZD1222 doses. Researchers report vaccine-associated CD4 TCRs spanning spike, with dominance at 160-218 and 743-854.

The CDR3 is 14 amino acids. The junction had 7 bases not matched to a gene; V was cut back by 2 bases and J by 7 bases. Germline CDR1 MDHEN, CDR2 SYDVKM. A word on this clone: The antigen is unknown.

Sequencing was performed with immunoSEQ multiplex PCR; in TCRdb, only in-frame clones are kept and a portion is missing. Of a few hundred thousand clones in the sample, roughly 93% were seen once. The genes are TRBV28 and TRBJ1-1; TRBD1 agrees at 7 bases. This specimen was peripheral blood, taken on day 0 of AZD1222 vaccination. This TCR derives from an adult in good health. CDR3 protein: CASSLTGTEIEAFF. The DNA of the CDR3 is TGTGCCAGCAGTTTAACCGGGACAGAGATTGAAGCTTTCTTT.